This T cell receptor (beta chain) was recovered during a study of blood T cell repertoires in COVID-19. Produced via immunoSEQ multiplex PCR; TCRdb's table is partial and in-frame only. The sample lists roughly 200,000 clones; 70% to 90% were seen once. The source material was peripheral blood. This clonotype was sampled from a man in his sixties with active or convalescent COVID-19.

The CDR3 spells CASSPVAGGFTDTQYF. The CDR3, as DNA: TGCGCCAGCAGCCCCGTAGCGGGGGGGTTTACAGATACGCAGTATTTT. V and J are TRBV5-1 and TRBJ2-3, with TRBD2 matching over 11 bases. Germline lookup yields CDR1 SGHRS and CDR2 YFSETQ. V shed 4 bases, J shed 3 bases, and the junction held 7 bases outside the gene matches. This CDR3 region has 16 residues.